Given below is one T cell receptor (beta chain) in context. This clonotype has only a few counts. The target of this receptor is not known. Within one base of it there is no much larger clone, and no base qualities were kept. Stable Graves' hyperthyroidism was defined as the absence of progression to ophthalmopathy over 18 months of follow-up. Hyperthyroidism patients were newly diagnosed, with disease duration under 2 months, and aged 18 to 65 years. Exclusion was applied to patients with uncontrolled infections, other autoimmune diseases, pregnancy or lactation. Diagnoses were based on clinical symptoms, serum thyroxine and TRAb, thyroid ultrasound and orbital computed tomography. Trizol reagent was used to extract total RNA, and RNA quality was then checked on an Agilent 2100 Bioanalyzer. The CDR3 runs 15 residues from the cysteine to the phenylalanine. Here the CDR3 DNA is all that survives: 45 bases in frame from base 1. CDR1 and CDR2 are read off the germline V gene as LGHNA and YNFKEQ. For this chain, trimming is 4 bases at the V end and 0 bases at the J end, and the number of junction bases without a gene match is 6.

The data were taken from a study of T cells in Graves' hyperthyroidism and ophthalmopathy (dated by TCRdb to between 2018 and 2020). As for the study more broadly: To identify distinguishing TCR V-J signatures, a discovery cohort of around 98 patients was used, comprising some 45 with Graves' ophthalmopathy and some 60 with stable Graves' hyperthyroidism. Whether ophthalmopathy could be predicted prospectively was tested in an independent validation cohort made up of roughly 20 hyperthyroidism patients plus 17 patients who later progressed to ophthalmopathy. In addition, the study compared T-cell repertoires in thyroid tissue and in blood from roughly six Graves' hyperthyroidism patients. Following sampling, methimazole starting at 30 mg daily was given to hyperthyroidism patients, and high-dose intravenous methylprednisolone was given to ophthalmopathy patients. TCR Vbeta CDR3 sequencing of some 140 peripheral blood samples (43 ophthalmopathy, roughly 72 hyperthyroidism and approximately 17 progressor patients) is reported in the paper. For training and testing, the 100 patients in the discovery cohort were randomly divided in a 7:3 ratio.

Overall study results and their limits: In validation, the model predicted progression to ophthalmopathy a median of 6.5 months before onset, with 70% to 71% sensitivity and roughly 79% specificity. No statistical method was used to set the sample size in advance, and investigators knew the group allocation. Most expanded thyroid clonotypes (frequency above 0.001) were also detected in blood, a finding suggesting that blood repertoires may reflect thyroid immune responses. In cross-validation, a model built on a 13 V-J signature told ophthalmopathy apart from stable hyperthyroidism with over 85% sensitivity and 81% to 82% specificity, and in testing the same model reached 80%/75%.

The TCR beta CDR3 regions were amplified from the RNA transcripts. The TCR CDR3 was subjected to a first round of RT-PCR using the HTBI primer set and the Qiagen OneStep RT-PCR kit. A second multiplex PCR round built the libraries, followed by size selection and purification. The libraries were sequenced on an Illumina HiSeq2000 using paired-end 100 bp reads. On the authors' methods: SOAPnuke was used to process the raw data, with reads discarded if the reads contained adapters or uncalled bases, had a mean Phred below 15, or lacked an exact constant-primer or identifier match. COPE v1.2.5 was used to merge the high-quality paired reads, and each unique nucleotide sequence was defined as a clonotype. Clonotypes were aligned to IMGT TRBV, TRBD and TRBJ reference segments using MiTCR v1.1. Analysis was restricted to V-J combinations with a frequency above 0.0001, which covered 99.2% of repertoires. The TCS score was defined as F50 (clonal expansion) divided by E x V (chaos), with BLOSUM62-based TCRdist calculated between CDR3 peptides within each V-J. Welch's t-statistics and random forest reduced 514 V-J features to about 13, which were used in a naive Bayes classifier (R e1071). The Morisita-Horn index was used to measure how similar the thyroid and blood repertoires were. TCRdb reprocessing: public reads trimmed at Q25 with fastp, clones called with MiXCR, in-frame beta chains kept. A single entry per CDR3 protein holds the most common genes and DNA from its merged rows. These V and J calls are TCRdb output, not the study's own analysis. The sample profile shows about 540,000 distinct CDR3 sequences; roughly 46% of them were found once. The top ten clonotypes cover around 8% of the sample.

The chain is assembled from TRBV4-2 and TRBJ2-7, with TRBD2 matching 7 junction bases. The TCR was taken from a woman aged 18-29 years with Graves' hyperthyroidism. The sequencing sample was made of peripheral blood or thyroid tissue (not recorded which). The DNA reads TGTGCCAGCAGCCGAGAGGGAGGGGCCTCCTACGAGCAGTACTTC. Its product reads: CASSREGGASYEQYF.